Listed below are T cell receptor beta chains from one sample, sequenced in a study of T cells in localized non-small cell lung cancer. The assay was immunoSEQ multiplex PCR, and TCRdb's table has in-frame clones only and misses some. The sample has around 40,000 clones, approximately 86% seen once; the top ten hold about 6.4%. The sample was peripheral blood, taken before any cancer treatment. These receptors were taken from a man aged 35 to 70 with stage I lung adenocarcinoma. The CDR3 runs from the conserved cysteine through the conserved F or W. D genes are given only for firm matches.

v_call	j_call	d_call	cdr3_aa	cdr3_nt
TRBV19	TRBJ2-7	TRBD2	CASSMLAGVGDEQYF	TGTGCCAGTAGTATGCTAGCGGGAGTAGGGGACGAGCAGTACTTC
TRBV7-9	TRBJ2-3	TRBD2	CASSWTSGMRTDTQYF	TGTGCCAGCAGCTGGACTAGCGGGATGCGCACAGATACGCAGTATTTT
TRBV5-5	TRBJ2-7	.	CASSLGGNPYEQYF	TGTGCCAGCAGCTTAGGAGGGAACCCCTACGAGCAGTACTTC
TRBV21-1	TRBJ2-1	.	CASSKAGGTVWYEQFF	TGTGCCAGCAGCAAAGCGGGAGGGACTGTTTGGTATGAGCAGTTCTTC
TRBV7-2	TRBJ2-7	.	CASSLVSGPYEQYF	TGTGCCAGCAGCTTAGTGTCAGGCCCGTACGAGCAGTACTTC
TRBV6-6	TRBJ1-5	.	CASSPPRQGSNQPQHF	TGTGCCAGCAGCCCCCCGAGGCAGGGGAGCAATCAGCCCCAGCATTTT
TRBV5-1	TRBJ1-5	.	CASSLEGRDQPQHF	TGCGCCAGCAGCTTGGAGGGGAGAGATCAGCCCCAGCATTTT
TRBV4-1	TRBJ2-1	TRBD2	CASSQVTSGRGDNEQFF	TGCGCCAGCAGCCAAGTAACTAGCGGGAGAGGAGACAATGAGCAGTTCTTC
TRBV29-1	TRBJ2-7	.	CSVSSNSYEQYF	TGCAGCGTTTCGTCCAACTCCTACGAGCAGTACTTC
TRBV4-3	TRBJ2-3	.	CASSRNSQGNQDTQYF	TGCGCCAGCAGCCGGAACAGTCAGGGGAACCAAGATACGCAGTATTTT
TRBV6-1	TRBJ2-7	.	CASSEGNDPDEQYF	TGTGCCAGCAGTGAAGGCAACGACCCGGACGAGCAGTACTTC